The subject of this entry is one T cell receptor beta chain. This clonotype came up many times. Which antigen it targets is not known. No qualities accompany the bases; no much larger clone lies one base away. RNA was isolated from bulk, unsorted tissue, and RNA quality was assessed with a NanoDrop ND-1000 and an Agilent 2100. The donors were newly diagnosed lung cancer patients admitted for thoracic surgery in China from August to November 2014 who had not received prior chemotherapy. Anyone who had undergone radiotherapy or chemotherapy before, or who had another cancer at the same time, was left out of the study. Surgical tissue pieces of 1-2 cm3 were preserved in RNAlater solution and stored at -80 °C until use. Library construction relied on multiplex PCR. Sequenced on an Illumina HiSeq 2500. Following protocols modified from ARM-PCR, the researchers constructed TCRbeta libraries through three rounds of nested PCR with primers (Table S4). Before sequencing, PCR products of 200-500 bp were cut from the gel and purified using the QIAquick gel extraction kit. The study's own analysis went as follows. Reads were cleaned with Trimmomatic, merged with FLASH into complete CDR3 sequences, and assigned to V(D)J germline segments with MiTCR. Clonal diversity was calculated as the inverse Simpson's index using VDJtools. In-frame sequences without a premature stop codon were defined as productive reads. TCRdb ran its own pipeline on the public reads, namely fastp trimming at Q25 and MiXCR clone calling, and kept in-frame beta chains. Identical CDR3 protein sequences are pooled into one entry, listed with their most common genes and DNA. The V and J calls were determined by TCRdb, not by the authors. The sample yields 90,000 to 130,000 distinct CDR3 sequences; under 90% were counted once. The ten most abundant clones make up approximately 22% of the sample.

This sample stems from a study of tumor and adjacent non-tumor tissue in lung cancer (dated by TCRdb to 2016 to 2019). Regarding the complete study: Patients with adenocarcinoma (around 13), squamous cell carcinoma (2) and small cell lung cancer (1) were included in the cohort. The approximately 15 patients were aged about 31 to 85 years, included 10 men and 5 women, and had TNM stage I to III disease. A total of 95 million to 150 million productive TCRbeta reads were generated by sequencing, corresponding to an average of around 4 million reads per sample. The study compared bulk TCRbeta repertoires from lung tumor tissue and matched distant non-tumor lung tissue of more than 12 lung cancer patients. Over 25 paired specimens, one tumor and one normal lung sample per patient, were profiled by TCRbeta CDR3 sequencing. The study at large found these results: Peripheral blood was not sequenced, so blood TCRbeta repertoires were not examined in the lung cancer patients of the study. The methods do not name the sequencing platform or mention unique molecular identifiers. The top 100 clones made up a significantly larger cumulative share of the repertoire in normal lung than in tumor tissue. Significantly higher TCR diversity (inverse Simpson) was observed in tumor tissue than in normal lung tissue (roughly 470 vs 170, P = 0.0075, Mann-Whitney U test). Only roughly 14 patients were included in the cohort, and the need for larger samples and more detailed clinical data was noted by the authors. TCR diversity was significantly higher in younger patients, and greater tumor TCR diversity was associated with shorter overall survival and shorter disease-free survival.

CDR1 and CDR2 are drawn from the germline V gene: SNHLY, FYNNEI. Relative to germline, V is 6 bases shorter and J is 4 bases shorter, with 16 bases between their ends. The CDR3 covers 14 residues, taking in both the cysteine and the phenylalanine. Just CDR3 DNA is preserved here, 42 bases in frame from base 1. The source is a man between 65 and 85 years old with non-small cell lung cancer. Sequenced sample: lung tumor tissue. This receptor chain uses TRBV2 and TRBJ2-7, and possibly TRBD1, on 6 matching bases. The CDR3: CASSLQGPLYEQYF. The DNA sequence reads TGTGCCAGCAGCTTACAGGGACCCTTGTACGAGCAGTACTTC.